Sequencing of this T cell receptor beta chain was carried out in a study of blood T cells in healthy people across ages. Study conclusions and caveats: Whereas aged donors had fewer naive CD4+ cells, long-lived donors had more of them and higher diversity.

Looked up from germline, CDR1 is SGHVS and CDR2 is FNYEAQ. The CDR3 has 14 amino acids. This clonotype appeared a few times. Its antigen is unknown. Combining a sample-barcoded 5' primer with a J-beta primer mix, a second PCR ran for 7 to 11 cycles. Each CDR3 protein is one row after TCRdb ran MiXCR on the 5' RACE reads. Of around 1,000,000 distinct CDR3 sequences in the sample, about 23% were seen once. This sample also appeared in a second study, on T cells of mothers and their children.

The source is a girl aged 2-10 years in good health. The specimen was blood. The chain employs TRBV7-6 and TRBJ2-5; a weak D match, TRBD2 (5 bases). Gene TRBJ2-1 matches the end of the DNA better, so the J call may be wrong. The CDR3 DNA is TGTGCCAGCAGCCCTTCCGTTGCGGAGGATGAGCAGTTCTTC. It translates to CASSPSVAEDEQFF.